The next 17 T cell receptor beta chains were all read from a single sample in a study of T cells after yellow fever vaccination (dated by TCRdb to the late 2010s). The method was 5' RACE. Reads for this sample came from an Illumina HiSeq 2500. TCRdb itself trimmed the public reads at Q25 with fastp, ran MiXCR and retained productive beta chains. A single entry per CDR3 protein holds the most common genes and DNA from its merged rows. For this sample there are tens of thousands of distinct CDR3 sequences; just under 8% appear just once. 41% of the sample comes from the top ten. The treatment or condition label corresponds to: live attenuated yellow fever vaccine strain. The sample consisted of CD8+ T cells sorted from PBMCs, taken on the day of the yellow fever booster vaccination. The receptor set was obtained from a man aged 25-40 years who received the YFV17D yellow fever vaccine.

The rearrangement uses TRBV10-3 and TRBJ2-3, with TRBD2 matching 14 bases. CDR3 length: 16 residues. Trimming removed 6 bases from V and 0 bases from J; junction bases left unmatched: 2. Germline V gene data show CDR1 as ENHRY and CDR2 as SYGVKD. CDR3 DNA sequence: TGTGCCATCAGCGGGACTAGCGGGAGAAGCACAGATACGCAGTATTTT. It encodes CAISGTSGRSTDTQYF.

This clonotype was observed many times. The chain is built from TRBV28 and TRBJ1-5; no definite D call. V shed 6 bases and J shed 9 bases, with 9 bases lying between them. The germline V gene has CDR1 MDHEN and CDR2 SYDVKM. CDR3 length: 11 residues. CDR3 amino acids: CASSHLGPQHF. The CDR3 DNA reads as TGTGCCAGCAGCCACCTTGGGCCCCAGCATTTT.

V gene TRBV20-1 combines with J gene TRBJ2-2, with D hard to call. Germline V gives CDR1 DFQATT, CDR2 SNEGSKA (reference sequence). Trimming cost V 1 base and J 3 bases, with 6 bases left between them. The CDR3 is made up of 13 amino acids. CDR3 residues: CSARVGYTGELFF. In DNA, the CDR3 is TGCAGTGCTAGAGTAGGGTACACCGGGGAGCTGTTTTTT.

This clonotype has only a few counts. CDR3 nucleotide sequence: TGTGCCAGCAGTTTTGCAGGGGGCGTTGAAAAACTGTTTTTT. It specifies CASSFAGGVEKLFF. The V gene is TRBV12-3 or TRBV12-4, the J gene TRBJ1-4, with TRBD1 matching 8 bases. The CDR3 has 14 residues. V was clipped by 3 bases and J by 7 bases; unmatched bases: 4.

The rearrangement links TRBV4-1 to TRBJ2-3, with 8 bases matching TRBD2. J gave up 0 bases and V 3 bases, and 8 bases lay outside the gene matches. CDR1 and CDR2 from the germline V gene are MGHRA and YSYEKL. The length of the CDR3 is 17 residues. CDR3 region: CASSQDPSGPSTDTQYF. The CDR3 bases are TGCGCCAGCAGCCAGGATCCTAGCGGGCCTAGCACAGATACGCAGTATTTT.

The rearrangement uses TRBV5-8 and TRBJ1-1, with D possibly being TRBD1 (6 bases). Germline CDR1 reads SGHTS; CDR2 reads YDEGEE. The CDR3 is made up of 13 amino acids. V dropped 4 bases and J dropped 6 bases, with 13 bases sitting between them. The CDR3 region is CASSPGGRSEAFF. The CDR3 region has the DNA TGTGCCAGCAGCCCCGGGGGCCGCTCTGAAGCTTTCTTT.

This clonotype was seen a handful of times. The rearrangement joins TRBV7-8 to TRBJ2-7; a weak D match, TRBD1 (6 bases). The V gene's germline CDR1 is SGHVS and CDR2 FQNEAQ. The CDR3 has 13 residues. V was trimmed by 8 bases and J by 3 bases, leaving 14 bases between them. The CDR3 nucleotides read TGTGCCAGCGCGGATGGACAGCTCTACGAGCAGTACTTC. This encodes CASADGQLYEQYF. The whole variable domain, remainder taken from reference TRBV7-8 and TRBJ2-7, is GAGVSQSPRYKVAKRGQDVALRCDPISGHVSLFWYQQALGQGPEFLTYFQNEAQLDKSGLPSDRFFAERPEGSVSTLKIQRTQQEDSAVYLCASADGQLYEQYFGPGTRLTVT.

In its sample, this clonotype was seen a few times. The CDR3 loop reads CASSYGANTQYF. The CDR3 nucleotides are TGTGCCAGCAGTTATGGAGCAAATACGCAGTATTTT. This chain uses TRBV6-2 or TRBV6-3 with TRBJ2-3; D is undetermined. V dropped 3 bases and J dropped 7 bases, with 8 bases sitting between them. CDR1 and CDR2 (germline): MNHEY, SVGEGT. There are 12 residues in the CDR3.

V and J are TRBV7-8 and TRBJ2-7; 8 bases fit TRBD2. The trim removed 6 bases at V and 4 bases at J, leaving 14 bases unmatched. This CDR3 contains 16 residues. Germline V gene lookup returns CDR1 SGHVS and CDR2 FQNEAQ. The CDR3 DNA reads as TGTGCCAGCAGTGTTCCGATCGCGGGAGGATCGTACGAGCAGTACTTC. Encoded protein: CASSVPIAGGSYEQYF.

As to this clonotype: A read error may be the cause here, since a much bigger clone is one base away. The J gene is TRBJ2-2, the V gene TRBV12-3 or TRBV12-4; D may be TRBD1 (6 bases). This CDR3 has 15 residues. Deletions cut 5 bases from V and 6 bases from J, with 16 bases between. This CDR3 is CASSLRRGTSGELFF. The CDR3 coding sequence is TGTGCCAGCAGTCTGCGAAGAGGGACATCCGGGGAGCTGTTTTTT.

This clonotype has a count of ten or more. This chain connects TRBV27 to TRBJ2-7, with unresolved D. The CDR3 spans 12 residues. Germline-derived CDR1 and CDR2 are MNHEY and SMNVEV (reference sequence). V dropped 2 bases and J dropped 5 bases, with 7 bases sitting between them. CDR3 nucleotides: TGTGCCAGCAGTTTAATTGGGGACGAGCAGTACTTC. Its translation: CASSLIGDEQYF.

There are many counts of this clonotype. V gene TRBV11-2 combines with J gene TRBJ2-1; 7 nucleotides align to TRBD1. CDR3 length: 15 residues. Germline trimming cut 0 bases from V and 3 bases from J; bases unmatched to any gene: 2. Germline-derived CDR1 and CDR2 are SGHAT and FQNNGV. The CDR3: CASSLDRGYYNEQFF. The CDR3 region has the DNA TGTGCCAGCAGCTTAGACAGGGGGTACTACAATGAGCAGTTCTTC. Full variable domain (remainder filled in from reference TRBV11-2 and TRBJ2-1): EAGVAQSPRYKIIEKRQSVAFWCNPISGHATLYWYQQILGQGPKLLIQFQNNGVVDDSQLPKDRFSAERLKGVDSTLKIQPAKLEDSAVYLCASSLDRGYYNEQFFGPGTRLTVL.

On this clonotype itself: One end of the junction fails to match germline, which may point to a read error. The chain has TRBV5-1 and TRBJ2-7, with D possibly matching TRBD2 (5 bases). CDR1 is SGHRS, CDR2 YFSETQ, per germline. This CDR3 has 15 residues. As DNA, the CDR3 is TGCACCAGCAGCTTGGTCGGGGAGAAGGGCTACGAGCAGTACTTC. This codes for CTSSLVGEKGYEQYF. Looking up the rest from reference TRBV5-1 and TRBJ2-7 gives the full variable domain: KAGVTQTPRYLIKTRGQQVTLSCSPISGHRSVSWYQQTPGQGLQFLFEYFSETQRNKGNFPGRFSGRQFSNSRSEMNVSTLELGDSALYLCTSSLVGEKGYEQYFGPGTRLTVT.

This clonotype has a handful of counts. The chain joins TRBV20-1 to TRBJ2-1; TRBD2 matches 9 bases. V was pared by 2 bases and J by 8 bases, with 10 bases of the junction left unmatched. This CDR3 has 15 residues. Germline lookup yields CDR1 DFQATT and CDR2 SNEGSKA (reference sequence). The CDR3 DNA reads TGCAGTGCTAGAAGTTCGCGGGAGGGCCGATATGAGCAGTTCTTC. This codes for CSARSSREGRYEQFF.

This clonotype has a count of ten or more. The genes are TRBV9 and TRBJ1-4; a weak D match, TRBD1 (6 bases). This CDR3 has 14 amino acids. Trimming removed 3 bases from V and 4 bases from J, with 10 bases in between. From germline, CDR1 is SGDLS and CDR2 YYNGEE. CDR3 amino acids: CASSADSFNEKLFF. CDR3 nucleotides: TGTGCCAGCAGCGCGGACAGCTTTAATGAAAAACTGTTTTTT.

This clonotype was counted many times. This chain joins TRBV6-5 and TRBJ1-1, with TRBD1 as a possible D gene (5 bases). The CDR3 has 14 residues. The ends were cut back, 2 bases at V and 1 base at J, with 8 bases in the middle. Germline CDR1 is MNHEY and CDR2 is SVGAGI. CDR3 bases: TGTGCCAGCAGTTACGAGGGGTGGAACACTGAAGCTTTCTTT. The encoded protein is CASSYEGWNTEAFF.

This clonotype was observed a few times. The chain is built from TRBV2 and TRBJ2-1, with D perhaps assigned TRBD1 or TRBD2 (5 bases each). CDR1 SNHLY and CDR2 FYNNEI come from the germline V gene. V lost 7 bases and J 7 bases, leaving 20 bases between the germline ends. The CDR3 spans 15 residues. Here the CDR3 DNA reads TGTGCCAGCAATAACCCCGGGACGGTCCAGAATGAGCAGTTCTTC. Encoded protein: CASNNPGTVQNEQFF.